This T cell receptor (beta chain) was recovered during a study of blood T cell repertoires in COVID-19. Turning to the study itself: Acute and convalescent COVID-19 samples came from the United States, Italy and Spain. T cells, B-cell-depleted T cells, or PBMCs provided the cDNA or gDNA that served as material.

Authors' data handling: It was from reference gene primer amplification that nucleated cell counts were estimated. Assay used: immunoSEQ multiplex PCR; TCRdb lists only in-frame clones, some missing. The V and J calls and clone size come from that table; D and trimming were worked out from the DNA. There are some 64,000 clones in the sample; 60% to 80% occur only once, and roughly 22% lies in the top ten. The ends were cut back, 0 bases at V and 2 bases at J, with 8 bases in the middle. The CDR3 loop spans 15 amino acids. Germline values: CDR1 GTSNPN, CDR2 SVGIG (reference sequence). What was sequenced was peripheral blood. The rearrangement uses TRBV30 and TRBJ2-6; D is possibly TRBD2 (5 bases). The TCR sequence derives from a man of 80 years or more with active or convalescent COVID-19. The CDR3, as DNA: TGTGCCTGGAGTGTAGGAGGTACTGGGGCCAACGTCCTGACTTTC. This sequence encodes CAWSVGGTGANVLTF.